This T cell receptor beta chain is from a study of monozygotic twins with inflammatory bowel disease. The CDR3 consists of 16 residues. The V gene's germline CDR1 is KGHSH and CDR2 LQKENI. Added by template switching were UMIs that each held a 6-nucleotide sample barcode. TCRalpha and TCRbeta cDNA underwent two nested PCRs of around 15 and 10 cycles. TCRdb reanalyzed the 5' RACE reads, giving one entry per CDR3 protein sequence and no DNA. Its table records more than 120,000 distinct CDR3 sequences. V usage is TRBV18 and J usage is TRBJ2-7; TCRdb designates TRBD1, a call that cannot be tested without DNA. The clonotype was recovered from a human donor with ulcerative colitis or Crohn's disease, or a healthy co-twin of an affected twin (not recorded which). Sequenced input: blood. This CDR3 is CASSPYIGAGRYEQYF. The entire variable domain, with the rest obtained from reference TRBV18 and TRBJ2-7, is as follows: NAGVMQNPRHLVRRRGQEARLRCSPMKGHSHVYWYRQLPEEGLKFMVYLQKENIIDESGMPKERFSAEFPKEGPSILRIQQVVRGDSAAYFCASSPYIGAGRYEQYFGPGTRLTVT.